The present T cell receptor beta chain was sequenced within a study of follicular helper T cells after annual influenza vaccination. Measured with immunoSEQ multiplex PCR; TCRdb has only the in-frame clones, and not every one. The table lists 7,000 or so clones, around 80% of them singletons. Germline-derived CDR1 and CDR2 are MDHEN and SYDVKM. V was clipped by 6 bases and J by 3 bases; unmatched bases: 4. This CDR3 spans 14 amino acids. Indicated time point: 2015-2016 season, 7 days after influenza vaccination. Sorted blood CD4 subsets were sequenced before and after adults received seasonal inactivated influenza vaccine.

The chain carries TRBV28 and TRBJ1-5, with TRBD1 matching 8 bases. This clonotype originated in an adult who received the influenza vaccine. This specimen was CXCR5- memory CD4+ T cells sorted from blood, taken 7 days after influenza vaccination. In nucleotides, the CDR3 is TGTGCCAGCAGACCGGGACAGGACAATCAGCCCCAGCATTTT. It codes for CASRPGQDNQPQHF. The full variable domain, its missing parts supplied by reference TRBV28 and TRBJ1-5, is DVKVTQSSRYLVKRTGEKVFLECVQDMDHENMFWYRQDPGLGLRLIYFSYDVKMKEKGDIPEGYSVSREKKERFSLILESASTNQTSMYLCASRPGQDNQPQHFGDGTRLSIL.